The 8 T cell receptor beta chains in this list originate from one sample, sequenced in a study of blood T cell repertoires in COVID-19. Only in-frame clones appear in the TCRdb table, and some are missing; sequencing was by immunoSEQ multiplex PCR. The sample includes some 180,000 clones, 70% to 85% of them seen just once. Sequences were obtained from peripheral blood. These receptors all come from a man in his forties or fifties who had recovered from COVID-19.

The table lists this clone with a count of one. The V and J genes are TRBV28 and TRBJ2-7; TRBD1 aligns across 12 bases. CDR1 is MDHEN and CDR2 is SYDVKM in the germline V gene. This CDR3 is built from 17 residues. Trimming at V came to 3 bases and at J to 3 bases, leaving 9 bases not matched to a gene. The CDR3 spells CASSLTGTGGANYEQYF. In DNA, the CDR3 is TGTGCCAGCAGTTTGACCGGGACAGGGGGCGCAAACTACGAGCAGTACTTC.

This clone was counted ten times or more. The rearrangement links TRBV6-2 or TRBV6-3 to TRBJ1-1, with D uncertain. CDR3 length equals 14 residues. The V and J ends lost 5 bases and 2 bases respectively, with 12 bases between them. Germline V gives CDR1 MNHEY, CDR2 SVGEGT. Written as DNA, the CDR3 is TGTGCCAGCAGTACTACGGAAGCTAACACTGAAGCTTTCTTT. This encodes CASSTTEANTEAFF.

This clone appeared once. The chain has TRBV30 and TRBJ2-7; 7 bases agree with TRBD1. The V gene's germline CDR1 is GTSNPN and CDR2 SVGIG (reference sequence). The CDR3 has 13 residues. Trimming took 4 bases from V and 3 from J; bases not matched to a gene: 6. This chain's CDR3 is CAWNRGSNYEQYF. The CDR3 nucleotides are TGTGCCTGGAACAGGGGTTCCAACTACGAGCAGTACTTC.

The V call is TRBV2, the J call TRBJ1-2, with TRBD1 as a possible D gene (6 bases). With 6 bases removed from V and 4 bases from J, the gap between germline ends came to 12 bases. The CDR3 is 13 residues long. CDR1 and CDR2 from the germline V gene are SNHLY and FYNNEI. The CDR3 region is CASRDSASYGYTF. DNA of the CDR3: TGTGCCAGCAGGGACAGCGCTAGCTATGGCTACACCTTC.

The chain recombines TRBV30 with TRBJ1-6; 8 bases line up with TRBD1. The CDR3 spans 14 residues. Per germline, CDR1 GTSNPN and CDR2 SVGIG (reference sequence). V was clipped by 0 bases and J by 7 bases; unmatched bases: 2. CDR3 amino acids: CAWSVQGGNSPLHF. Here the CDR3 DNA reads TGTGCCTGGAGTGTACAGGGGGGGAATTCACCCCTCCACTTT.

In the case of this clone: Other nucleotide sequences in the sample specify the same CDR3. The rearrangement joins TRBV13 to TRBJ2-5; D is perhaps TRBD2 (7 bases). The germline V and J ends were trimmed by 2 bases and 2 bases, with 21 bases remaining between them. The germline CDR1 and CDR2 sequences are PRHDT and FYEKMQ (reference sequence). There are 18 residues in the CDR3. The CDR3 loop is CASSLTLAGAGDQETQYF. Written as DNA, the CDR3 is TGTGCCAGCAGCTTAACACTCGCGGGGGCGGGGGATCAAGAGACCCAGTACTTC. The full variable domain, in which reference TRBV13 and TRBJ2-5 provide the parts outside the CDR3, is AAGVIQSPRHLIKEKRETATLKCYPIPRHDTVYWYQQGPGQDPQFLISFYEKMQSDKGSIPDRFSAQQFSDYHSELNMSSLELGDSALYFCASSLTLAGAGDQETQYFGPGTRLLVL.

This clone occurred once. The rearrangement joins TRBV3-1 (or the pseudogene TRBV3-2) to TRBJ1-6, with a weak D call TRBD1 (6 bases). The CDR3 sequence is 15 residues long. V was clipped by 3 bases and J by 8 bases, with 14 bases between them. Germline values: CDR1 LGHDT, CDR2 YNNKEL (reference sequence). CDR3 bases: TGTGCCAGCAGCCAGTTATCAGGGGCCTATTCACCCCTCCACTTT. Translation: CASSQLSGAYSPLHF.

This chain links TRBV28 with TRBJ2-7; the match to TRBD2 covers 9 bases. This CDR3 spans 15 amino acids. Germline values: CDR1 MDHEN, CDR2 SYDVKM. With V trimmed by 3 bases and J by 5 bases, 8 bases remained unmatched. CDR3 nucleotide sequence: TGTGCCAGCAGTTTTCCTCCTAGCGGGGACCACGAGCAGTACTTC. It is translated as CASSFPPSGDHEQYF.